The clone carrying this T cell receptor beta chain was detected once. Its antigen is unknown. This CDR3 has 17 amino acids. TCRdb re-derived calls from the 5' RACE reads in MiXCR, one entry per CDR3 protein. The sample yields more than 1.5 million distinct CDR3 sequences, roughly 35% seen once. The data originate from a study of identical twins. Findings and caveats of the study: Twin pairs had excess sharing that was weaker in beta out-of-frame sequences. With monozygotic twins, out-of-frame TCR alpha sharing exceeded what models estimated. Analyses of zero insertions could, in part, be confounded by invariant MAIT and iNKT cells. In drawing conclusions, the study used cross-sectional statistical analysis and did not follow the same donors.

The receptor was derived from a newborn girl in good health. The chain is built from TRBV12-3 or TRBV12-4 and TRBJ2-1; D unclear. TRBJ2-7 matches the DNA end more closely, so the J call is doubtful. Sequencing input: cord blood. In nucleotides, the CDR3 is TGTGCCAGCAGTGTCTCCGGCATGGCCTCTCCCTACAATGAGCAGTACTTC. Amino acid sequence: CASSVSGMASPYNEQYF.